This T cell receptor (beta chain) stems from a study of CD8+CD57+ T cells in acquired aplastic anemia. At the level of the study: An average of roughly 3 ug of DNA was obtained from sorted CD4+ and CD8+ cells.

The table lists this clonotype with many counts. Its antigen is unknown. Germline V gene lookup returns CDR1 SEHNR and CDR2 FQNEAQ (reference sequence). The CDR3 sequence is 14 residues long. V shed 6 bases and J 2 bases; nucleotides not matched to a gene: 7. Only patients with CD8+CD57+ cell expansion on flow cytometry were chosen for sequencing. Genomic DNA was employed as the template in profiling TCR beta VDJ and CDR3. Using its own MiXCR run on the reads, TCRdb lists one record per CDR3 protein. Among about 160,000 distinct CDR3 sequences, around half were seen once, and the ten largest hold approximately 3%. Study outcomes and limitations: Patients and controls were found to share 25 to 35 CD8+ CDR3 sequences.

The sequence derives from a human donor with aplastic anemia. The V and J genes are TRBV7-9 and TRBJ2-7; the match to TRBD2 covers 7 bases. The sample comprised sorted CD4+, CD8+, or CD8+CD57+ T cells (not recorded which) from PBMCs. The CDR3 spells CASSSSGTPYEQYF. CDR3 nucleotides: TGTGCCAGCAGTTCTAGCGGCACCCCCTACGAGCAGTACTTC.